The next 13 T cell receptor beta chains were all read from a single sample in a study of shared T cell receptors in the human thymus (dated by TCRdb to the early 2020s). The library was prepared using the immunoSEQ multiplex PCR assay. Here the immuneACCESS table is served through TCRdb, limited to in-frame sequences with V and J called. Missing clones are a known gap in these copies; in checked studies unresolved V genes cover under half, and the rest lacks a known reason. Present in this sample are 630,000 or so clones, around 87% of which were seen just once. Roughly 0.0087% of the sample comes from the top ten. These sequences were also reported in another study, on human thymus T cells.

Sequenced material: thymocytes. All receptors come from a boy under three years old with a congenital heart defect. Donor details come from another sample of the same person, matched by shared clones.

This sequence joins TRBV6-5 and TRBJ1-2; a possible D gene is TRBD1 (6 bases). The CDR3 runs 14 residues. Germline V gives CDR1 MNHEY, CDR2 SVGAGI. V lost 5 bases to trimming and J lost 2 bases, with 12 bases between them. The CDR3 sequence: CASSPDRTNYGYTF. The CDR3 bases are TGTGCCAGCAGTCCCGACAGGACGAACTATGGCTACACCTTC.

The chain joins TRBV9 to TRBJ2-7, with unresolved D. CDR1 and CDR2 (germline): SGDLS, YYNGEE. This CDR3 spans 14 amino acids. V was trimmed by 1 base and J by 0 bases, leaving 8 bases between them. CDR3 in amino acids: CASSVLEDSYEQYF. The CDR3 nucleotides read TGTGCCAGCAGCGTATTAGAGGACTCCTACGAGCAGTACTTC.

The chain employs TRBV27 and TRBJ2-2; 12 nucleotides match TRBD2. CDR1 is MNHEY, CDR2 SMNVEV, per germline (reference sequence). The V and J ends lost 7 bases and 5 bases, in that order; junction bases with no gene match: 5. This CDR3 has 15 amino acids. The CDR3 DNA sequence: TGTGCCAGCACGTGGACTAGCGGGAATACCGGGGAGCTGTTTTTT. This codes for CASTWTSGNTGELFF.

This clone was seen a handful of times. The chain is built from TRBV6-6 and TRBJ2-2, with D tentatively TRBD2 (6 bases). The V end was cut by 5 bases, the J end by 4 bases, with 14 bases between. Germline V gene data show CDR1 as MNHNY and CDR2 as SVGAGI (reference sequence). CDR3 length equals 15 residues. The CDR3 DNA sequence: TGTGCCAGCAGTCTAGCGAAGATGGCCACCGGGGAGCTGTTTTTT. Protein product: CASSLAKMATGELFF.

V and J are TRBV7-9 and TRBJ2-1, with D maybe TRBD1 (5 bases). Germline lookup yields CDR1 SEHNR and CDR2 FQNEAQ (reference sequence). V lost 5 bases to trimming and J lost 2 bases, with 13 bases between them. The CDR3 loop spans 15 amino acids. The CDR3 loop is CASSPPGRAYNEQFF. CDR3 coding DNA: TGTGCCAGCAGCCCCCCTGGCAGGGCCTACAATGAGCAGTTCTTC.

The rearrangement links TRBV10-3 to TRBJ1-1, with TRBD1 matching over 9 bases. CDR1 ENHRY and CDR2 SYGVKD come from the germline V gene. After removal of 6 bases from V and 4 bases from J, the junction contained 3 bases not matched to a gene. The CDR3 consists of 13 residues. The DNA for the CDR3 is TGTGCCATCAGGGGGACAGGGAGCACTGAAGCTTTCTTT. Protein: CAIRGTGSTEAFF.

The chain has TRBV9 and TRBJ2-3; tentatively, D is TRBD2 (7 bases). The germline CDR1 and CDR2 sequences are SGDLS and YYNGEE. V gave up 0 bases and J gave up 6 bases, with 11 bases separating them. The length of the CDR3 is 14 residues. The chain's CDR3 is CASSVAGGADTQYF. CDR3 nucleotide sequence: TGTGCCAGCAGCGTAGCGGGGGGCGCCGATACGCAGTATTTT.

The V call is TRBV7-2, the J call TRBJ2-5; 7 bases align to TRBD1. Germline loops: CDR1 SGHTA, CDR2 FQGNSA. The CDR3 contains 17 residues. V shed 2 bases, J shed 2 bases, and the junction held 11 bases outside the gene matches. CDR3 in amino acids: CASSLSLGGSLQETQYF. In DNA, the CDR3 is TGTGCCAGCAGCTTAAGTTTAGGGGGCTCCCTACAAGAGACCCAGTACTTC.

V gene TRBV6-5 combines with J gene TRBJ1-1, with TRBD1 as a possible D gene (5 bases). Trimming left V 6 bases short and J 1 base short, with 12 bases between. The CDR3 loop spans 14 amino acids. Germline V gene data show CDR1 as MNHEY and CDR2 as SVGAGI. For the CDR3, the DNA is TGTGCCAGCAGAGCAGGCAGGGCGAACACTGAAGCTTTCTTT. Translation: CASRAGRANTEAFF.

This chain links TRBV11-3 with TRBJ1-1; 10 bases align to TRBD1. V was pared by 5 bases and J by 3 bases, with 6 bases of the junction left unmatched. Germline CDR1 and CDR2: SGHNT and YENEEA. The CDR3 is 15 amino acids. The CDR3 DNA sequence: TGTGCCAGCAGCGGAAGTGGGACAGGGGACACTGAAGCTTTCTTT. It codes for CASSGSGTGDTEAFF.

The rearrangement uses TRBV4-3 and TRBJ1-1, with 9 bases aligning to TRBD1. CDR3 size: 18 residues. J lost 0 bases, V lost 1 base, and 9 bases had no gene match. In germline, CDR1 is LGHNA, CDR2 YSLEER. The CDR3 DNA reads as TGCGCCAGCAGCCAAGGGACCGGACAGGGGAAACTGAACACTGAAGCTTTCTTT. It yields the protein CASSQGTGQGKLNTEAFF.

The genes are TRBV7-2 and TRBJ2-7; 8 bases fit TRBD2. Trimming took 8 bases from V and 3 from J; bases not matched to a gene: 9. The CDR3 runs 14 residues. CDR1 is SGHTA and CDR2 is FQGNSA in the germline V gene. CDR3 residues: CASLQAGAIYEQYF. DNA of the CDR3: TGTGCCAGCCTCCAAGCGGGAGCAATCTACGAGCAGTACTTC.

The chain is built from TRBV9 and TRBJ2-2; weak D call: TRBD1 (5 bases). This CDR3 comprises 18 residues. V was shortened by 4 bases and J by 3 bases, with 22 bases between the two germline ends. Per the germline V gene, CDR1 is SGDLS and CDR2 is YYNGEE. The CDR3 nucleotides are TGTGCCAGCAGCACCCGGGTTGGTGGGGCGCAGTACACCGGGGAGCTGTTTTTT. Translation gives CASSTRVGGAQYTGELFF.